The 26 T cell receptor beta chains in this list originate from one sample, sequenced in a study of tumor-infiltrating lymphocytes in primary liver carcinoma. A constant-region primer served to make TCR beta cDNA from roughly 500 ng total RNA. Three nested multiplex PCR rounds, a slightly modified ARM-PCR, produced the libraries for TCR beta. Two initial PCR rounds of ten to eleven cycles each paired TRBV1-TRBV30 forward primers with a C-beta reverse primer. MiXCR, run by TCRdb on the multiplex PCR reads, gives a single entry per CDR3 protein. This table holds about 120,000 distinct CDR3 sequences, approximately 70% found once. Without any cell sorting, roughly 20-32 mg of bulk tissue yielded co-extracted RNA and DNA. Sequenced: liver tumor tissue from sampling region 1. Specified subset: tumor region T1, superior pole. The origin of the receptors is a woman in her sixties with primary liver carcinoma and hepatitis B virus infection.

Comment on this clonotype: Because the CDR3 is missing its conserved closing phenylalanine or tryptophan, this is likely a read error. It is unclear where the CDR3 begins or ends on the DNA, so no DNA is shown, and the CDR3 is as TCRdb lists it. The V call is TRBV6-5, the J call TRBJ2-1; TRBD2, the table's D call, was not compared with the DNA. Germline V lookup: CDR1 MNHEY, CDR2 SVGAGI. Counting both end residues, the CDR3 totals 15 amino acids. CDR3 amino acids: CASSYSPSTYNEQLL.

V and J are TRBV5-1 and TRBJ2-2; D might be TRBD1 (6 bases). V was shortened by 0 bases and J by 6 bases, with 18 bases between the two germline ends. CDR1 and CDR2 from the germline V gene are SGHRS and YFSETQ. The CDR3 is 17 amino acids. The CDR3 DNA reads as TGCGCCAGCAGCTTGGCGCTGCCGACAGGCCCCGCCGGGGAGCTGTTTTTT. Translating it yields CASSLALPTGPAGELFF.

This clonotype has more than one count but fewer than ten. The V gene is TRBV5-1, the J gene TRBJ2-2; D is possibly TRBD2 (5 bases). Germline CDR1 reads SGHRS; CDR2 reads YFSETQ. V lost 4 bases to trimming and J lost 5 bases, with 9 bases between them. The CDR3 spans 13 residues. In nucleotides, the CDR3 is TGCGCCAGCAGCCTGACGGGGACCGGGGAGCTGTTTTTT. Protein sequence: CASSLTGTGELFF.

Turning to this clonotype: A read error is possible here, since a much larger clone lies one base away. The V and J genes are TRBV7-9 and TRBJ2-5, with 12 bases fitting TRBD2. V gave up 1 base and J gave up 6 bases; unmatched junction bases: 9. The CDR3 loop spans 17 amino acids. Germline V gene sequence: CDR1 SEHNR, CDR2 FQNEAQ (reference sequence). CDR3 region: CASSLGVTSGSQKTQYF. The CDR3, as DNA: TGTGCCAGCAGCTTAGGAGTGACTAGCGGGAGTCAAAAGACCCAGTACTTC. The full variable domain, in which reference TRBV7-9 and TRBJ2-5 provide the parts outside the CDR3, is DTGVSQNPRHKITKRGQNVTFRCDPISEHNRLYWYRQTLGQGPEFLTYFQNEAQLEKSRLLSDRFSAERPKGSFSTLEIQRTEQGDSAMYLCASSLGVTSGSQKTQYFGPGTRLLVL.

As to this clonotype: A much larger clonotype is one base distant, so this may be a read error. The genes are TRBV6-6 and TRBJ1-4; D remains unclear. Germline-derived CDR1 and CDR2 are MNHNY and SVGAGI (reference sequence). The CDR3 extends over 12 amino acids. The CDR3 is CASSYRDEILFF. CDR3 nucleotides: TGTGCCAGCAGTTACAGGGATGAAATACTGTTTTTT.

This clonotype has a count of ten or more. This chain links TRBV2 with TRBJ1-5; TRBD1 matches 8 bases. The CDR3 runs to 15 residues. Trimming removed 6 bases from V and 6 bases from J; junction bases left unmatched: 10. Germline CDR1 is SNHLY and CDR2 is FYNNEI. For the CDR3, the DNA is TGTGCCAGCAGCTGGACAGGGACTAATGGTCAGCCCCAGCATTTT. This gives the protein CASSWTGTNGQPQHF.

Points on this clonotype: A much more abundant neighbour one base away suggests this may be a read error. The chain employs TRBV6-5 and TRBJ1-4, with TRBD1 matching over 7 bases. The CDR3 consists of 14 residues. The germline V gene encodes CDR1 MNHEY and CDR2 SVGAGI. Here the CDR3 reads CASTRQGANEKPFF. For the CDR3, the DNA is TGTGCCAGCACCAGACAGGGAGCTAATGAAAAACCGTTTTTT.

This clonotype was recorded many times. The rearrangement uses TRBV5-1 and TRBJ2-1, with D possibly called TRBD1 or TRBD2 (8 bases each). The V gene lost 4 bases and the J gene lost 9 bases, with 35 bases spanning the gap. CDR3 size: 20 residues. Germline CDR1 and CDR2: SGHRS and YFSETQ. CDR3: CASSPLADRAGTSRQREQFF. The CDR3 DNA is TGCGCCAGCAGCCCCCTGGCGGACAGGGCAGGGACTAGTAGGCAGCGTGAGCAGTTCTTC.

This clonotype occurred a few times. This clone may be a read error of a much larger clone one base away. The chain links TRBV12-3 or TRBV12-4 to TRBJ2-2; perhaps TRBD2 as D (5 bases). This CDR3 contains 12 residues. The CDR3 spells CASSHSTGELLF. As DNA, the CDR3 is TGTGCCAGCAGCCACAGCACCGGGGAGCTGCTTTTT.

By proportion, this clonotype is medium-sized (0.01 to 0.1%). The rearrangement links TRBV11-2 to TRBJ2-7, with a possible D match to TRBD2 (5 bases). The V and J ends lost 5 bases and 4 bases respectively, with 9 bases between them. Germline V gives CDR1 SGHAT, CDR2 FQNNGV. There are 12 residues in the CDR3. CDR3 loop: CASSPAGYEQYF. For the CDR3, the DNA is TGTGCCAGCAGCCCGGCGGGTTACGAGCAGTACTTC.

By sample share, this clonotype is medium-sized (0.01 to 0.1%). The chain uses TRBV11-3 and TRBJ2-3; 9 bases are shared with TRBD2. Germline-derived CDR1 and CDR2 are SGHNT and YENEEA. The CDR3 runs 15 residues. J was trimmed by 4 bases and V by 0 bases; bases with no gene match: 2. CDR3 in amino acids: CASSLEAGGPDTQYF. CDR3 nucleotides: TGTGCCAGCAGCTTAGAAGCGGGAGGACCAGATACGCAGTATTTT.

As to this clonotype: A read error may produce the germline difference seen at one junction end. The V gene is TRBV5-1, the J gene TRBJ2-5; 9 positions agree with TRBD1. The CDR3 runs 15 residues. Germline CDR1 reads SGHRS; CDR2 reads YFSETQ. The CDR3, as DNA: TGCGCAAGCAACTTCTCACAGGGGGCTGGGGAGACCCAGTACTTC. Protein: CASNFSQGAGETQYF.

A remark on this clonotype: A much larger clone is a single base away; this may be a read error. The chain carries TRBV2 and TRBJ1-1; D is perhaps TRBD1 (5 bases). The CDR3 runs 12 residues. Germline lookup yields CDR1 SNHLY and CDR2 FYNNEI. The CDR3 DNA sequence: TGTGTCAGCACGCGGGACGGCACTGAAGCTTTCTTT. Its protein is CVSTRDGTEAFF. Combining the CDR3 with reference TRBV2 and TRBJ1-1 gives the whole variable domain EPEVTQTPSHQVTQMGQEVILRCVPISNHLYFYWYRQILGQKVEFLVSFYNNEISEKSEIFDDQFSVERPDGSNFTLKIRSTKLEDSAMYFCVSTRDGTEAFFGQGTRLTVV.

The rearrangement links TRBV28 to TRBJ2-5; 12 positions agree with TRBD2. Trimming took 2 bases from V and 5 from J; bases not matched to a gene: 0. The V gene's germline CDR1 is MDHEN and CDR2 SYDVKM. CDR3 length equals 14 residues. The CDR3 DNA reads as TGTGCCAGCAGTTTACTAGCGGGGGGGGAGACCCAGTACTTC. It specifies CASSLLAGGETQYF. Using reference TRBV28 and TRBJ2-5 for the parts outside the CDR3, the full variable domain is DVKVTQSSRYLVKRTGEKVFLECVQDMDHENMFWYRQDPGLGLRLIYFSYDVKMKEKGDIPEGYSVSREKKERFSLILESASTNQTSMYLCASSLLAGGETQYFGPGTRLLVL.

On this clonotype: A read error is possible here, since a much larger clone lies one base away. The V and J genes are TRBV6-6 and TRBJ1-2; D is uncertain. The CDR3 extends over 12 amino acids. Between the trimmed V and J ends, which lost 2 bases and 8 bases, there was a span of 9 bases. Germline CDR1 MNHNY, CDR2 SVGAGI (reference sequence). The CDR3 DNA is TGTGCCAGCAGTTACCTGGGAGACGGCTACACCTTC. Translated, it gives CASSYLGDGYTF.

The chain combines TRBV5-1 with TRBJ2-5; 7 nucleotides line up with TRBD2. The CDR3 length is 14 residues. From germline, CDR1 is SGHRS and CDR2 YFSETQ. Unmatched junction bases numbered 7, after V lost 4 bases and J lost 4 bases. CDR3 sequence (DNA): TGCGCCAGCAGCGGAGGAGCGGGATTAGAGACCCAGTACTTC. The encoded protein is CASSGGAGLETQYF.

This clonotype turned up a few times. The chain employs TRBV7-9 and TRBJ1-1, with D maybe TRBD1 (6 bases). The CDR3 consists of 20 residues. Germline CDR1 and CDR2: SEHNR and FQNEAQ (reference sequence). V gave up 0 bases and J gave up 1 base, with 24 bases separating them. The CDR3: CASSLAAPWGQVPGNTEAFF. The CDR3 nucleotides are TGTGCCAGCAGCTTAGCCGCCCCGTGGGGGCAGGTCCCGGGGAACACTGAAGCTTTCTTT.

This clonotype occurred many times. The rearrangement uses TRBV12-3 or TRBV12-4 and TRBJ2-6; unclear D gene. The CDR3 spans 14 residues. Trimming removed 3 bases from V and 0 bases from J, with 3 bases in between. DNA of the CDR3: TGTGCCAGCAGTTTCAGCTCTGGGGCCAACGTCCTGACTTTC. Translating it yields CASSFSSGANVLTF.

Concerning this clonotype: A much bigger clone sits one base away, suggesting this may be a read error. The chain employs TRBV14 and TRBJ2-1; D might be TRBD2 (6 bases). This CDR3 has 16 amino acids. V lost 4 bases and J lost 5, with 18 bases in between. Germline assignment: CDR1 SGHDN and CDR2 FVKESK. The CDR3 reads CASSLSAVRTNNEQFF. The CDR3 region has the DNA TGTGCCAGCAGCCTCTCCGCGGTCAGGACTAACAATGAGCAGTTCTTC. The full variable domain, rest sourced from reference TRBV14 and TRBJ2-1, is EAGVTQFPSHSVIEKGQTVTLRCDPISGHDNLYWYRRVMGKEIKFLLHFVKESKQDESGMPNNRFLAERTGGTYSTLKVQPAELEDSGVYFCASSLSAVRTNNEQFFGPGTRLTVL.

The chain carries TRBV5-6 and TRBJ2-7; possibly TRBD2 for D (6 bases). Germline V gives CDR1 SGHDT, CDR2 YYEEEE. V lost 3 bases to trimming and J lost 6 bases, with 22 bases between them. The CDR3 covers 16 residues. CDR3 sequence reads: CASSYLSAGKGAEQYF. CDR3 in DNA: TGTGCCAGCAGCTACCTTAGCGCGGGAAAAGGGGCCGAGCAGTACTTC. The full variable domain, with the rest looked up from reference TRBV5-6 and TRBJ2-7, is DAGVTQSPTHLIKTRGQQVTLRCSPKSGHDTVSWYQQALGQGPQFIFQYYEEEERQRGNFPDRFSGHQFPNYSSELNVNALLLGDSALYLCASSYLSAGKGAEQYFGPGTRLTVT.

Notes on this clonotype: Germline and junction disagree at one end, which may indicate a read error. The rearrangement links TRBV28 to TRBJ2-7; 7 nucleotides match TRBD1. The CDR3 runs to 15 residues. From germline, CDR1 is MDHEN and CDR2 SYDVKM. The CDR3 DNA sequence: TGTGCGAGCAGTTCGGGGACAGCCCTTGCCTACGAGCAGTACTTC. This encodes CASSSGTALAYEQYF. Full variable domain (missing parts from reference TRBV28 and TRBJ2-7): DVKVTQSSRYLVKRTGEKVFLECVQDMDHENMFWYRQDPGLGLRLIYFSYDVKMKEKGDIPEGYSVSREKKERFSLILESASTNQTSMYLCASSSGTALAYEQYFGPGTRLTVT.

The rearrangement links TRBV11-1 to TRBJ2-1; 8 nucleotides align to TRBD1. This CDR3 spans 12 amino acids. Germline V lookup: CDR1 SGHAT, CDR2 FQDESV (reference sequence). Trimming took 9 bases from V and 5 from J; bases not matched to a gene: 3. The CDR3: CASNRGNNEQFF. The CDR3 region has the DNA TGTGCCAGTAACAGGGGGAACAATGAGCAGTTCTTC. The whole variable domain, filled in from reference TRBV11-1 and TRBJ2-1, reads EAEVAQSPRYKITEKSQAVAFWCDPISGHATLYWYRQILGQGPELLVQFQDESVVDDSQLPKDRFSAERLKGVDSTLKIQPAELGDSAMYLCASNRGNNEQFFGPGTRLTVL.

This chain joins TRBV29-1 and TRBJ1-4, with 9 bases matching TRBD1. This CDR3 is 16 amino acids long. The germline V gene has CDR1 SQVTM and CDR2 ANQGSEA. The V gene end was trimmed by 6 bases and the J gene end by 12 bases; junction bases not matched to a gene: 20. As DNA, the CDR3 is TGCAGCGTCACTTTCCCCGACTCAGGGACAGGGAGGGAACTGTTTTTT. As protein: CSVTFPDSGTGRELFF.

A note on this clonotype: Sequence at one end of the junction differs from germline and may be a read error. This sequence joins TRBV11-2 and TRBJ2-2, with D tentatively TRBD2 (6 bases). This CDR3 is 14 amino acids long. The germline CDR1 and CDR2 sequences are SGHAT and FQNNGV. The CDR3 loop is CASSLDRQAGGLFF. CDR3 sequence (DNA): TGTGCCAGCAGCTTGGATCGTCAGGCCGGGGGGCTGTTTTTT.

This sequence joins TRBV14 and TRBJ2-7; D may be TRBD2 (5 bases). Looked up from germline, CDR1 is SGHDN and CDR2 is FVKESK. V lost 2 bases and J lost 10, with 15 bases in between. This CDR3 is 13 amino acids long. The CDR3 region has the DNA TGTGCCAGCAGCCAACTAGTGGGAGCAGGTCAGTACTTC. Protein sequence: CASSQLVGAGQYF.

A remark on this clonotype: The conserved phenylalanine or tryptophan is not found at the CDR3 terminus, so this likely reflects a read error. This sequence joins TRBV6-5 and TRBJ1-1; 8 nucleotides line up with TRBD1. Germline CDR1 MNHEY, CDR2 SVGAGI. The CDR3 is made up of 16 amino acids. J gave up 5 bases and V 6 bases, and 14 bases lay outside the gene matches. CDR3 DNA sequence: TGTGCCAGCAGGTCAGGACAGGGTTGGTTTAGAACTGAAGCTTTCCTT. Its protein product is CASRSGQGWFRTEAFL.